This T cell receptor (beta chain) is drawn from a study of cytomegalovirus exposure and HLA in healthy donors. With 60 Vbeta and 13 Jbeta primers, the PCR was carried out. Data came from immunoSEQ multiplex PCR; TCRdb stores just in-frame clones and leaves some out. The table records 110,000 to 150,000 clones, around four fifths of them present only once. Germline V gives CDR1 GTSNPN, CDR2 SVGIG (reference sequence). CDR3 length equals 14 residues. Trimming stripped 0 bases from V and 7 bases from J, with 13 bases between. Regarding the study as a whole: Accurate prediction of HLA-A and HLA-B alleles (for most subjects) was reportedly achieved from TCR beta sequences. The classifier, whose performance was assessed in both the original and validation cohorts, reportedly diagnosed cytomegalovirus status with high specificity and sensitivity. In a later analysis, common viral pathogens appeared linked to several of the most significant clusters.

This clone was picked up a small number of times. What it binds is not known. The donors comprised healthy bone marrow donors. Sequencing was done on a sample of PBMCs. The clonotype comes from a female donor in good health and CMV-seronegative. This chain joins TRBV30 and TRBJ1-5; perhaps TRBD1 as D (5 bases). CDR3 coding DNA: TGTGCCTGGAGTGTAAGTGGGCCAGGGCAGCCCCAGCATTTT. Its translation: CAWSVSGPGQPQHF.